The TCR beta chain described here comes from a study of T cell responses to AZD1222 COVID-19 vaccine. Study information: Second-dose intervals near 4 or 12 weeks were combined.

Libraries were prepared by immunoSEQ multiplex PCR; TCRdb keeps only in-frame clonotypes and omits some of them. The sample records some 150,000 clones, approximately 83% being singletons. About this clone: Its target is unknown.

Overall study findings and caveats: Among spike-specific TCRs, nearly half reportedly target unmutated variant regions. Researchers took repertoire samples only after the peak T cell response had come. It was only a handful of AZD1222 recipients who were seropositive at baseline.

The CDR3 covers 14 residues. The trim removed 5 bases at V and 6 bases at J, leaving 5 bases unmatched. Germline CDR1 is SEHNR and CDR2 is FQNEAQ (reference sequence). V and J are TRBV7-9 and TRBJ1-2, with 11 positions matching TRBD1. This material consisted of peripheral blood, taken on day 0 of AZD1222 vaccination. This TCR was recovered from an adult in good health. For the CDR3, the DNA is TGTGCCAGCAGCGCCGGGACAGGGGGTAATGGCTACACCTTC. Amino acids: CASSAGTGGNGYTF.